The sequence of this T cell receptor (beta chain) was determined in a study of response to subunit inactivated influenza vaccine. Whole-study findings and limits: Authors suggested each seasonal flu vaccination may recruit only limited numbers of new T cells.

CDR3 size: 13 residues. Germline CDR1 and CDR2: SGHTA and FQGNSA. The J segment lost 5 bases and the V segment lost 5 bases, leaving 6 bases of the junction unmatched. Each CDR3 protein gets one entry after TCRdb re-called the RT-PCR reads with MiXCR. The sample comprises 800,000 to 1,000,000 distinct CDR3 sequences, approximately 21% of which are singletons, and roughly 10% rests with the top ten. About this clonotype: Its specificity is not known.

This sample comprised PBMCs from blood, obtained 4 to 6 days after vaccination. The rearrangement joins TRBV7-2 to TRBJ2-7, with 7 bases lining up with TRBD2. The origin of this receptor is a man aged 50 to 59 who received an inactivated influenza vaccine. The CDR3 loop reads CASSAGLGNEQYF. DNA for the CDR3: TGTGCCAGCAGCGCTGGACTAGGGAACGAGCAGTACTTC.